What follows are 16 T cell receptor beta chains derived from one specimen sequenced in a study of blood T cell repertoires in COVID-19. Measured with immunoSEQ multiplex PCR; TCRdb has only the in-frame clones, and not every one. The sample includes more than 85,000 clones, 80% to 90% of them seen just once. Sequenced: peripheral blood. These receptors were taken from a woman in her seventies with acute or convalescent COVID-19.

The rearrangement uses TRBV4-1 and TRBJ2-5; D is perhaps TRBD1 (6 bases). Matching the DNA end better, TRBJ2-7 makes the J call doubtful. The CDR3 sequence is 15 residues long. CDR1 and CDR2 from the germline V gene are MGHRA and YSYEKL. The CDR3 DNA reads TGCGCCAGCAGCCAAGTAGGACAGTTGTCCTACGAGCAGTACTTC. It specifies CASSQVGQLSYEQYF.

This sequence joins TRBV2 and TRBJ1-6, with D possibly being TRBD1 (6 bases). CDR3 size: 15 residues. CDR1 is SNHLY, CDR2 FYNNEI, per germline. V shed 0 bases and J shed 6 bases, with 9 bases lying between them. The CDR3 region has the DNA TGTGCCAGCAGTGAAGCGGGGGCGGCTAATTCACCCCTCCACTTT. Translated: CASSEAGAANSPLHF.

The rearrangement links TRBV11-2 to TRBJ2-1; the match to TRBD2 covers 11 bases. The length of the CDR3 is 17 residues. Germline assignment: CDR1 SGHAT and CDR2 FQNNGV. J gave up 5 bases and V 0 bases, and 6 bases lay outside the gene matches. CDR3 amino acids: CASSLDELAGGNNEQFF. The CDR3 nucleotides are TGTGCCAGCAGCTTAGATGAGCTAGCGGGAGGTAACAATGAGCAGTTCTTC. Drawing the rest from reference TRBV11-2 and TRBJ2-1, the complete variable domain is EAGVAQSPRYKIIEKRQSVAFWCNPISGHATLYWYQQILGQGPKLLIQFQNNGVVDDSQLPKDRFSAERLKGVDSTLKIQPAKLEDSAVYLCASSLDELAGGNNEQFFGPGTRLTVL.

The gene calls are TRBV27 and TRBJ1-2; 8 bases line up with TRBD1. Germline CDR1 is MNHEY and CDR2 is SMNVEV (reference sequence). The CDR3 contains 17 residues. The V segment lost 4 bases and the J segment 0 bases; nucleotides outside the gene matches: 10. The CDR3 reads CASSSILQGAANYGYTF. The CDR3 DNA reads TGTGCCAGCAGTTCTATCCTCCAGGGGGCGGCTAACTATGGCTACACCTTC.

The V and J genes are TRBV20-1 and TRBJ2-7; D possibly corresponds to TRBD1 (6 bases). Looked up from germline, CDR1 is DFQATT and CDR2 is SNEGSKA (reference sequence). The V end lost 3 bases, the J end lost 4 bases, and 10 bases lay between the germline ends. The CDR3 spans 12 residues. The CDR3 DNA is TGCAGTGCTAGTCAGGGGCTGTACGAGCAGTACTTC. This translates into CSASQGLYEQYF.

The count of this clone is one. The V and J genes are TRBV7-2 and TRBJ2-5; D is possibly TRBD1 (7 bases). Trimming shortened V by 5 bases and J by 0 bases, and 13 bases separated the two germline ends. Germline CDR1 and CDR2: SGHTA and FQGNSA. This CDR3 has 15 residues. CDR3 protein: CASSLAGGYQETQYF. In DNA, the CDR3 is TGTGCCAGCAGCCTCGCAGGGGGGTACCAAGAGACCCAGTACTTC. The full variable domain, its missing parts supplied by reference TRBV7-2 and TRBJ2-5, is GAGVSQSPSNKVTEKGKDVELRCDPISGHTALYWYRQSLGQGLEFLIYFQGNSAPDKSGLPSDRFSAERTGGSVSTLTIQRTQQEDSAVYLCASSLAGGYQETQYFGPGTRLLVL.

The V call is TRBV19, the J call TRBJ2-1; TRBD2 agrees at 7 bases. Germline CDR1 and CDR2: LNHDA and SQIVND (reference sequence). J lost 10 bases, V lost 0 bases, and 9 bases had no gene match. This CDR3 region has 15 residues. CDR3 sequence reads: CASSIDRPAGKEQFF. The DNA for the CDR3 is TGTGCCAGTAGTATAGATCGGCCAGCGGGAAAAGAGCAGTTCTTC.

This clone was observed a single time. V and J are TRBV27 and TRBJ2-1, with 7 bases matching TRBD2. The germline V gene has CDR1 MNHEY and CDR2 SMNVEV (reference sequence). The V gene end was trimmed by 4 bases and the J gene end by 3 bases; junction bases not matched to a gene: 3. This CDR3 spans 14 amino acids. The CDR3 spells CASSWASGYNEQFF. Here the CDR3 DNA reads TGTGCCAGCAGTTGGGCTAGCGGCTACAATGAGCAGTTCTTC.

J is TRBJ2-6 and V is TRBV28, with 8 positions matching TRBD2. The J segment lost 4 bases and the V segment lost 4 bases, leaving 15 bases of the junction unmatched. Looked up from germline, CDR1 is MDHEN and CDR2 is SYDVKM. This CDR3 has 19 residues. CDR3 in amino acids: CASSSTVLREAKGANVLTF. The CDR3 DNA reads as TGTGCCAGCAGTTCCACCGTGTTGCGGGAGGCGAAAGGGGCCAACGTCCTGACTTTC.

This clone has a single count. This same CDR3 is encoded by further DNA sequences in the sample. The chain has TRBV30 and TRBJ1-5; TRBD1 matches at 9 bases. The CDR3 has 14 amino acids. Germline CDR1 reads GTSNPN; CDR2 reads SVGIG (reference sequence). Trimming at V came to 1 base and at J to 5 bases, leaving 3 bases not matched to a gene. The DNA of the CDR3 is TGTGCCTGGAGTGCAGACAGGGGGTATCAGCCCCAGCATTTT. It encodes CAWSADRGYQPQHF.

V is TRBV7-9 and J is TRBJ1-2, with D possibly matching TRBD1 (6 bases). CDR1 is SEHNR, CDR2 FQNEAQ, per germline (reference sequence). The CDR3 totals 12 residues. With 5 bases removed from V and 8 bases from J, the gap between germline ends came to 12 bases. The DNA of the CDR3 is TGTGCCAGCAGCGCCGGACAGTTCGGCTACACCTTC. It yields the protein CASSAGQFGYTF.

The chain joins TRBV4-3 to TRBJ2-7; 10 positions agree with TRBD2. The CDR3 runs 16 residues. Germline V gene sequence: CDR1 LGHNA, CDR2 YSLEER. Germline trimming cut 5 bases from V and 4 bases from J; bases unmatched to any gene: 11. CDR3 sequence (DNA): TGCGCCAGCAGCTTTTTGGCTAGCGGGAGTCTGTACGAGCAGTACTTC. This sequence encodes CASSFLASGSLYEQYF.

This clone has just a few counts. V and J are TRBV27 and TRBJ1-1, with D possibly TRBD1 on 6 matching bases. Trimming shortened V by 6 bases and J by 1 base, and 15 bases separated the two germline ends. CDR3 length: 15 residues. Germline CDR1 and CDR2: MNHEY and SMNVEV (reference sequence). CDR3 loop: CASSHTLTGNTEAFF. CDR3 nucleotides: TGTGCCAGCAGCCATACCCTGACAGGGAACACTGAAGCTTTCTTT.

V gene TRBV4-1 combines with J gene TRBJ2-3, with TRBD1 matching over 8 bases. From germline, CDR1 is MGHRA and CDR2 YSYEKL. V was pared by 4 bases and J by 2 bases, with 8 bases of the junction left unmatched. The CDR3 consists of 16 residues. The CDR3 loop reads CASSLRDRQFTDTQYF. The CDR3 DNA follows: TGCGCCAGCAGCCTCCGGGACAGGCAATTCACAGATACGCAGTATTTT.

V gene TRBV12-5 combines with J gene TRBJ1-6; D is uncertain. This CDR3 contains 14 residues. Germline CDR1 is LGHNT and CDR2 is FRNRAP. Deletions cut 1 base from V and 10 bases from J, with 11 bases between. The CDR3, as DNA: TGTGCTAGTGGTTTGGAGGGAGGCTGGTCACCCCTCCACTTT. It encodes CASGLEGGWSPLHF.

This CDR3 reads CASSPTAVSYNEQFF. In nucleotides, the CDR3 is TGTGCCAGCAGCCCCACCGCGGTCTCCTACAATGAGCAGTTCTTC. This rearrangement joins TRBV7-3 to TRBJ2-1; D gene unclear. CDR1 and CDR2 from the germline V gene are SGHTA and FQGTGA. Trimming left V 5 bases short and J 0 bases short, with 11 bases between. The length of the CDR3 is 15 residues.